This note documents a single T cell receptor (beta chain) sequence. This sample stems from a study of T cell changes during pregnancy in multiple sclerosis. Germline loops: CDR1 MNHEY, CDR2 SMNVEV (reference sequence). CDR3 size: 19 residues. Deletions cut 1 base from V and 0 bases from J, with 19 bases between. Clones were sequenced by immunoSEQ multiplex PCR, and TCRdb holds only the in-frame ones, with some missing. The sample holds about 120,000 clones; 80% to 95% are singletons and the top ten take approximately 5.8%. Sequences were derived from peripheral blood, sampled before pregnancy. This receptor was identified in a female donor with multiple sclerosis, enrolled in a pregnancy study. The chain recombines TRBV27 with TRBJ2-1, with D perhaps TRBD2 (7 bases). The DNA of the CDR3 is TGTGCCAGCAGTTTATGGGGGAGGGGGGGGCAGAGCTCCTACAATGAGCAGTTCTTC. It codes for CASSLWGRGGQSSYNEQFF.